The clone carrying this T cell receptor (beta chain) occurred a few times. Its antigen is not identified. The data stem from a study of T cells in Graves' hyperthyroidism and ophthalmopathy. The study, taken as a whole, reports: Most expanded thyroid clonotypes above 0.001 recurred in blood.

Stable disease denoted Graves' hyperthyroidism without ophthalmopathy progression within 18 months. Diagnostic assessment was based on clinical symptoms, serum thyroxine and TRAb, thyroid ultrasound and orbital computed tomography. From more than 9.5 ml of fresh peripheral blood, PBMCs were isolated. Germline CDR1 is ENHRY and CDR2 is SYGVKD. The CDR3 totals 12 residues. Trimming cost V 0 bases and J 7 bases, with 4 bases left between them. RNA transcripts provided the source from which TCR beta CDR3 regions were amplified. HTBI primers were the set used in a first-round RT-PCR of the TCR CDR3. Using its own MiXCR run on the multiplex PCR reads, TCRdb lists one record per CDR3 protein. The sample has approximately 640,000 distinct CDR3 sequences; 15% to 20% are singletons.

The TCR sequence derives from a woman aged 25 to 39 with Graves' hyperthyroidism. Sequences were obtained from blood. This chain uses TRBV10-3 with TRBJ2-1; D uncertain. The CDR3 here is CAISESTNEQFF. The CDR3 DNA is TGTGCCATCAGTGAGTCTACAAATGAGCAGTTCTTC.